This TCR beta chain comes out of a study of beta chain features in type 1 diabetes. Every bit of the isolated RNA underwent reverse transcription, so sequencing read expressed TCRB transcripts. Profiled with immunoSEQ multiplex PCR; TCRdb holds only in-frame clones, not every one. This table has about 650,000 clones, roughly 12% appearing once. Regarding this clone: Antigen unknown.

The CDR3 consists of 14 residues. CDR1 SGHRS and CDR2 YFSETQ come from the germline V gene. V shed 6 bases and J 3 bases; nucleotides not matched to a gene: 5. Notes on the study in general: Type 1 diabetes patients had moderately but significantly shorter TCRB CDR3s in all four CD4+ subsets. A potential PCR bias toward shorter templates would be equal in patient and control samples. Patients showed naive, central memory and Treg TCRB repertoires that appeared more similar than those of healthy donors.

The gene calls are TRBV5-1 and TRBJ2-3; 9 bases agree with TRBD1. The TCR was taken from a man aged 30 to 39 with type 1 diabetes. Sequenced input: naive CD4+ T cells from blood. The CDR3: CASTGTGSTDTQYF. CDR3 bases: TGCGCCAGCACTGGGACAGGGTCGACAGATACGCAGTATTTT.